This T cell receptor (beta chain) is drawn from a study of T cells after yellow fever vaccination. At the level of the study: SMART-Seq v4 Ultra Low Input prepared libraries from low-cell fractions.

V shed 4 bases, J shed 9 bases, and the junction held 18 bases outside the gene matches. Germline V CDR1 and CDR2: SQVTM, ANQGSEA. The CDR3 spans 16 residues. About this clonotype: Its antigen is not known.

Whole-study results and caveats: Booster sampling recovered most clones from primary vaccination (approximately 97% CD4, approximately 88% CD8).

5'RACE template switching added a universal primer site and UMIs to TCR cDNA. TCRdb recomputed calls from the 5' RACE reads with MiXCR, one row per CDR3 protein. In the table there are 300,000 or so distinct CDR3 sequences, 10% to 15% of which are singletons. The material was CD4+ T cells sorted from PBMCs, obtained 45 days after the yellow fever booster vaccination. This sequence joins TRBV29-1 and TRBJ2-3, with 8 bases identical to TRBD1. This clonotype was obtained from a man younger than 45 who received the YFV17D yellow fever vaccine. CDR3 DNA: TGCAGCGTTGTTTTTCCAGGGGGCACCGGGGTCGTGACGCAGTATTTT. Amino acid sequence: CSVVFPGGTGVVTQYF.